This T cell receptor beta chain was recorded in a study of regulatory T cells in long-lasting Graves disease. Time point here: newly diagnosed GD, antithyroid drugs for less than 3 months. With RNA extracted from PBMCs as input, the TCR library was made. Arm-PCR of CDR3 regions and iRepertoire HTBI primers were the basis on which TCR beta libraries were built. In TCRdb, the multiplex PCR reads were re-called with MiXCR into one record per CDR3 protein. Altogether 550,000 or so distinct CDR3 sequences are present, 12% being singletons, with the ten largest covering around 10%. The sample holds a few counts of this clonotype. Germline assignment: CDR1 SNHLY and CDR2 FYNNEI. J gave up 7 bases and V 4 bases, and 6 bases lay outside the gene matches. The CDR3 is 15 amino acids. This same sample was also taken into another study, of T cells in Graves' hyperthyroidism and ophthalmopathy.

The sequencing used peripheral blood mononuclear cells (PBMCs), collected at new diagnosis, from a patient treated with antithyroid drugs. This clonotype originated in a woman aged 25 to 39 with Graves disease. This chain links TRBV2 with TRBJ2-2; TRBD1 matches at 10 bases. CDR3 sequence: CASSVGTGEIGELFF. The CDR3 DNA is TGTGCCAGCAGTGTCGGGACAGGGGAGATCGGGGAGCTGTTTTTT.